This TCR beta chain originates from a study of persistence of HIV-infected CD4 T cells. The immunoSEQ assay was version 4, run in survey mode. Assay used: immunoSEQ multiplex PCR; TCRdb lists only in-frame clones, some missing. The table has 25,000 to 30,000 clones, around 82% seen once; the top ten hold 0.81%. This clone has only one observation. Antigen: not known. Lysates of CMV-infected fibroblasts at around 10 ug/mL stimulated these cells. Sorted nonresponding memory CD4+ T cells were CD40L-negative, CD69-negative, CD45RO-high. Germline lookup yields CDR1 MDHEN and CDR2 SYDVKM. CDR3 length equals 13 residues. V shed 7 bases and J shed 0 bases, with 8 bases lying between them.

The receptor was isolated from an adult woman with HIV who was CMV-seropositive. The chain joins TRBV28 to TRBJ2-3; D unresolved. Sequencing was performed on CD4+ T cells sorted from PBMCs after approximately 20-hour stimulation, taken from a patient who received antiretroviral therapy. The CDR3 loop reads CASKVLSTDTQYF. In DNA, the CDR3 is TGTGCCAGCAAGGTCCTTAGCACAGATACGCAGTATTTT.